This T cell receptor (beta chain) was documented in a study of shared clonotypes between healthy human individuals. Trimming took off 2 bases at V and 2 bases at J, with 9 bases between the two ends. The germline V gene encodes CDR1 MNHNS and CDR2 SASEGT. The CDR3 has 14 residues. Deep level was the assay's run setting. Method: immunoSEQ multiplex PCR; TCRdb's copy keeps in-frame clones and lacks some. The sample lists around 700,000 clones, approximately 73% seen once, with around 2% in the top ten. This receptor was identified in a woman younger than 45 in good health. This rearrangement joins TRBV6-1 to TRBJ1-1; D is undetermined. Specimen: memory CD4+ T cells sorted from blood. Sample subset: CD45RA-negative fraction. CDR3 in DNA: TGTGCCAGCAGTGAATCGAGAAGAAACACTGAAGCTTTCTTT. It translates to CASSESRRNTEAFF.